This T cell receptor (beta chain) emerged from a study of blood T cell repertoires in COVID-19. Study details: Samples representing acute and convalescent COVID-19 were sourced from the United States, Italy and Spain.

The CDR3 consists of 13 residues. Germline V gives CDR1 SGHTA, CDR2 FQGTGA. V was pared by 5 bases and J by 0 bases, with 7 bases between. Profiling relied on immunoSEQ multiplex PCR, and the TCRdb table lists in-frame clones only, not all of them. The sample holds 450,000 or so clones; around 91% are singletons and the top ten take about 0.63%. Self-reported history from a screening survey and questionnaire set each donor's cohort. The J gene is TRBJ1-1, the V gene TRBV7-3; D is unclear. This receptor was taken from a man between 18 and 35 years old who had recovered from COVID-19. The source material was PBMCs or T cells enriched from blood (not recorded which). CDR3 protein: CASSPSVNTEAFF. CDR3 bases: TGTGCCAGCAGCCCCAGCGTGAACACTGAAGCTTTCTTT.